This T cell receptor beta chain stems from a study of T cell changes during pregnancy in multiple sclerosis. Germline V gives CDR1 SGHDT, CDR2 YYEEEE. Trimming took 4 bases from V and 0 from J; bases not matched to a gene: 9. The length of the CDR3 is 16 residues. Profiled with immunoSEQ multiplex PCR; TCRdb holds only in-frame clones, not every one. Of tens of thousands of clones listed, around 90% were seen once; the top ten hold roughly 3.5%. The input for sequencing was CD8+ T cells from peripheral blood mononuclear cells, taken in the third trimester of pregnancy. The rearrangement joins TRBV5-6 to TRBJ2-7; 8 bases are a match to TRBD2. This clonotype was obtained from a female donor with multiple sclerosis, enrolled in a pregnancy study. The CDR3 loop is CASSPPSGGASYEQYF. The CDR3 coding sequence is TGTGCCAGCAGCCCGCCTTCCGGGGGGGCCTCCTACGAGCAGTACTTC.